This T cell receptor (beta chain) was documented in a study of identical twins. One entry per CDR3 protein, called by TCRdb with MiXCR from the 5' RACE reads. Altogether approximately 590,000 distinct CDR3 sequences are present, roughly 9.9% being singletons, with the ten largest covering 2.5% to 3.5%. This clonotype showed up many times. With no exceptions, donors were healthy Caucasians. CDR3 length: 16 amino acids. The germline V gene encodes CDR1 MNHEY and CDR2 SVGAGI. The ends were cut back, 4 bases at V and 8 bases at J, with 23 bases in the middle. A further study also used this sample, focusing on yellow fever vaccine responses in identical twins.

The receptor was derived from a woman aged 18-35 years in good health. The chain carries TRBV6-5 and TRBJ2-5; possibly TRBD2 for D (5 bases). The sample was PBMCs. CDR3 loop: CASSSAGGALLETQYF. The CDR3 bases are TGTGCCAGCAGTTCGGCGGGCGGCGCCCTGCTTGAAACCCAGTACTTC.